The present T cell receptor (beta chain) was sequenced within a study of beta chain features in type 1 diabetes. Findings and caveats of the study: In all four CD4+ subsets, TCRB CDR3 length was significantly, moderately reduced in type 1 diabetes.

Isolated RNA was reverse transcribed in full, so expressed TCRB transcripts were sequenced. Method: immunoSEQ multiplex PCR; TCRdb's copy keeps in-frame clones and lacks some. The top ten clones hold about 2% of a sample with under 50,000 clones, approximately 70% of them seen once. As for this clone: Its antigen is undetermined.

The clonotype was recovered from a woman aged 18 to 35 with type 1 diabetes. Sample: Tregs from blood.

The CDR3 sequence: CASSRATDTQYF. The CDR3 region has the DNA TGCGCCAGCAGCCGCGCCACAGATACGCAGTATTTT. The chain carries TRBV5-1 and TRBJ2-3, with D unclear. Deletions cut 4 bases from V and 2 bases from J, with 5 bases between. CDR3 length: 12 amino acids. CDR1 and CDR2 from the germline V gene are SGHRS and YFSETQ.